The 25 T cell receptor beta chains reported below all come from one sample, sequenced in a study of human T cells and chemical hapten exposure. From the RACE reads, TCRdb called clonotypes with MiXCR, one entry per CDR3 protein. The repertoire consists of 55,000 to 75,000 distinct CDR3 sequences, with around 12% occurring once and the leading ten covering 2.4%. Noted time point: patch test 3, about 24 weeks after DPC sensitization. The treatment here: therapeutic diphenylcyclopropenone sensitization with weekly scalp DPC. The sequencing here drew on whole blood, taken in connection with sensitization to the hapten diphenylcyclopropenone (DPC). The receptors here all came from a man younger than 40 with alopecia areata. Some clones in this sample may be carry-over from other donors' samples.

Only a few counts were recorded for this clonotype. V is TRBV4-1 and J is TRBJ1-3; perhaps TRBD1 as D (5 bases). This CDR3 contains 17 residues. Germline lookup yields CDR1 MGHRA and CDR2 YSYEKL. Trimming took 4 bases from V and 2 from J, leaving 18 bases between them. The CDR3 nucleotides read TGCGCCAGCAGCCCAGGGATGGGGCGTGTGGCTGGAAACACCATATATTTT. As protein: CASSPGMGRVAGNTIYF.

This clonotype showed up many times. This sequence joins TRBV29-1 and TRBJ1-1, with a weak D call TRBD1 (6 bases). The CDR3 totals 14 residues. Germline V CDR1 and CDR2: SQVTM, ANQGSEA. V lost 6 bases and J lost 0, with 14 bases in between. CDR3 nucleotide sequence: TGCAGCGTAGTGGGACAACGAATGAACACTGAAGCTTTCTTT. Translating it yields CSVVGQRMNTEAFF.

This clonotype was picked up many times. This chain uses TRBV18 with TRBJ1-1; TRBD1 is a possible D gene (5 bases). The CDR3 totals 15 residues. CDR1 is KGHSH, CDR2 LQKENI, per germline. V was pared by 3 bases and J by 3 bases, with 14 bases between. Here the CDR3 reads CASSPLGGADTEAFF. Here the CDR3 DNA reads TGTGCCAGCTCACCGTTGGGAGGGGCGGACACTGAAGCTTTCTTT.

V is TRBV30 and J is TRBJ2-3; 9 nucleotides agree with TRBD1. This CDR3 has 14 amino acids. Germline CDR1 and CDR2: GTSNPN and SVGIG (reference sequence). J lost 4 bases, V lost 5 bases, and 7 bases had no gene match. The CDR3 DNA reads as TGTGCCTGGGACCCGGGACAGGGTGCAGATACGCAGTATTTT. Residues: CAWDPGQGADTQYF.

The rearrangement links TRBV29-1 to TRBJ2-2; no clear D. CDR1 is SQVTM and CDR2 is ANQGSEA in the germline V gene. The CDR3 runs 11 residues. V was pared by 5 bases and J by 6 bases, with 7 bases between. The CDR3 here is CSVLFAGELFF. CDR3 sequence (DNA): TGCAGCGTTCTCTTCGCCGGGGAGCTGTTTTTT.

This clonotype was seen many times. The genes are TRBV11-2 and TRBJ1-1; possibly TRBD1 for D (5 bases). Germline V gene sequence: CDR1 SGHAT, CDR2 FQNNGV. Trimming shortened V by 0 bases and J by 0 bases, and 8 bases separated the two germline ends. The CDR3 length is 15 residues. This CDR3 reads CASSLEPGMNTEAFF. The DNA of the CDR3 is TGTGCCAGCAGCTTAGAGCCAGGGATGAACACTGAAGCTTTCTTT.

DNA of the CDR3: TGCAGTGCTAGAAGTAATGCGGGACAGGGACCTTTATCCGCCCCCAATGAGCAGTTCTTC. Translating gives CSARSNAGQGPLSAPNEQFF. The rearrangement joins TRBV20-1 to TRBJ2-1; 9 nucleotides align to TRBD1. The trim removed 2 bases at V and 6 bases at J, leaving 23 bases unmatched. The CDR3 contains 20 residues. Germline V lookup: CDR1 DFQATT, CDR2 SNEGSKA (reference sequence).

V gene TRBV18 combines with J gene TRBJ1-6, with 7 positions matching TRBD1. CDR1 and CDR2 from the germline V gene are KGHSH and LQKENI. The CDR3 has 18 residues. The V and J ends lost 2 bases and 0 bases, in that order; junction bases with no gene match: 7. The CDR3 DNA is TGTGCCAGCTCACCAGACGACAGGGCGAGCTCCTATAATTCACCCCTCCACTTT. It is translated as CASSPDDRASSYNSPLHF.

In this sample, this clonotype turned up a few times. CDR3 bases: TGTGCCAGCAGTTCACTAGCGGGGGGGCCTGGGGAGCAGTTCTTC. Its translation is CASSSLAGGPGEQFF. The chain joins TRBV6-2 or TRBV6-3 to TRBJ2-1; 13 bases are a match to TRBD2. Germline lookup yields CDR1 MNHEY and CDR2 SVGEGT. CDR3 size: 15 residues. With 4 bases clipped from V and 10 bases from J, the junction kept 7 bases outside the gene matches.

Here the CDR3 DNA reads TGTGCCAGCAGCCCCCGGTGGGTAGAGACCCAGTACTTC. It yields the protein CASSPRWVETQYF. The V gene is TRBV11-2, the J gene TRBJ2-5; D is unresolved. V shed 5 bases and J shed 4 bases, with 11 bases lying between them. Germline V lookup: CDR1 SGHAT, CDR2 FQNNGV. The CDR3 has 13 amino acids.

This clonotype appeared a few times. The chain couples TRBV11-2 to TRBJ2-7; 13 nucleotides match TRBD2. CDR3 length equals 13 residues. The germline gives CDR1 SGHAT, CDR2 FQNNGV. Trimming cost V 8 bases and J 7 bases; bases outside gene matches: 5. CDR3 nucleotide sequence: TGTGCCAGCGAACTAGCGGGGGGGCCGGAGCAGTACTTC. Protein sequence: CASELAGGPEQYF.

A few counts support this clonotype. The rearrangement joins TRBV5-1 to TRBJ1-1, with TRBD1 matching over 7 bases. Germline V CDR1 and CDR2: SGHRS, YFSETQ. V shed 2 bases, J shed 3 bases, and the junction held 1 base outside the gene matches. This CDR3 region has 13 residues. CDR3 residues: CASSLTGDTEAFF. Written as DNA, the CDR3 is TGCGCCAGCAGCTTAACAGGGGACACTGAAGCTTTCTTT.

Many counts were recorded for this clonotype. This CDR3 is CASSQVLNYGGGYQGETQYF. In DNA form, the CDR3 reads TGCGCCAGCAGCCAGGTCCTCAATTATGGCGGGGGATATCAGGGGGAGACCCAGTACTTC. The chain combines TRBV4-3 with TRBJ2-5; TRBD2 is a possible D gene (7 bases). The CDR3 has 20 amino acids. Germline lookup yields CDR1 LGHNA and CDR2 YSLEER. With 3 bases removed from V and 5 bases from J, the gap between germline ends came to 31 bases.

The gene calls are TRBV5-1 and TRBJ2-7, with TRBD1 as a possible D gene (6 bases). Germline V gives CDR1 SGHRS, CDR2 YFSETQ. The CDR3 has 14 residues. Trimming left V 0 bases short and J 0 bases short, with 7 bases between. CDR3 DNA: TGCGCCAGCAGCTTGGAGGACAGCTCCTACGAGCAGTACTTC. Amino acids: CASSLEDSSYEQYF. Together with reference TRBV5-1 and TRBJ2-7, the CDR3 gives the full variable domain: KAGVTQTPRYLIKTRGQQVTLSCSPISGHRSVSWYQQTPGQGLQFLFEYFSETQRNKGNFPGRFSGRQFSNSRSEMNVSTLELGDSALYLCASSLEDSSYEQYFGPGTRLTVT.

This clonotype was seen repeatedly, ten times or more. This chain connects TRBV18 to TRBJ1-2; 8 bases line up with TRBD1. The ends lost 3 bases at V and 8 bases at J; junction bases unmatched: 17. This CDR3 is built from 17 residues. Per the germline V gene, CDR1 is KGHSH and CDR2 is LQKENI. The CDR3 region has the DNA TGTGCCAGCTCACCTCAGGGGGCTGGCACACCAGGCGGAGGCTACACCTTC. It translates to CASSPQGAGTPGGGYTF.

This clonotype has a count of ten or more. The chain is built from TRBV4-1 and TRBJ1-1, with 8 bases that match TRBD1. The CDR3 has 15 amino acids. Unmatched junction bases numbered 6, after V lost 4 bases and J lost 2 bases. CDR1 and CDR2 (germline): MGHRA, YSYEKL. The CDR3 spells CASSRGQGRNTEAFF. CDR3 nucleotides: TGCGCCAGCAGCCGAGGACAGGGTAGAAACACTGAAGCTTTCTTT.

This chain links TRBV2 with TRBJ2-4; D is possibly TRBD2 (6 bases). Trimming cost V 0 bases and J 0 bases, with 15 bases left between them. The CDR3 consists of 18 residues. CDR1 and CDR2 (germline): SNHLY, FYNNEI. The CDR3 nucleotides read TGTGCCAGCAGTGAAGCCAGCGGGCTGAGGATAGCCAAAAACATTCAGTACTTC. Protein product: CASSEASGLRIAKNIQYF.

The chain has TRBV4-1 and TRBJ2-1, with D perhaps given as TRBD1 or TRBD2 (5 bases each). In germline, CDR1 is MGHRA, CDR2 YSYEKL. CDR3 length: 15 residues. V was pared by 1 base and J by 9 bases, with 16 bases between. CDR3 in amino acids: CASSQAVFGGGEQFF. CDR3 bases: TGCGCCAGCAGCCAAGCGGTCTTTGGGGGTGGTGAGCAGTTCTTC.

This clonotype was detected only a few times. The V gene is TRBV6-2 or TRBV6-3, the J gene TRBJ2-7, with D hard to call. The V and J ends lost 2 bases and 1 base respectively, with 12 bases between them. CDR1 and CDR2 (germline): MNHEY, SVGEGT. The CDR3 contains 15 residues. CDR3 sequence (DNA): TGTGCCAGCAGTTACCGCGAGAAACCATCCTACGAGCAGTACTTC. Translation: CASSYREKPSYEQYF.

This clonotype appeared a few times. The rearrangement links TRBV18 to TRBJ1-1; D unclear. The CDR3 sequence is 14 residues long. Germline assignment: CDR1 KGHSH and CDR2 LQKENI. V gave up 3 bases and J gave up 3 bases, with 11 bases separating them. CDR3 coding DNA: TGTGCCAGCTCACCGCGTGTTCGGGACACTGAAGCTTTCTTT. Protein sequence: CASSPRVRDTEAFF.

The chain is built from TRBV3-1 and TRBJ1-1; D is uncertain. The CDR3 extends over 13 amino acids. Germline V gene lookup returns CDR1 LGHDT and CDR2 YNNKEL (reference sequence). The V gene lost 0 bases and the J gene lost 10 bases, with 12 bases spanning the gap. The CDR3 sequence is CASSQDQRGRAFF. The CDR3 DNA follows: TGTGCCAGCAGCCAAGATCAGCGAGGACGAGCTTTCTTT.

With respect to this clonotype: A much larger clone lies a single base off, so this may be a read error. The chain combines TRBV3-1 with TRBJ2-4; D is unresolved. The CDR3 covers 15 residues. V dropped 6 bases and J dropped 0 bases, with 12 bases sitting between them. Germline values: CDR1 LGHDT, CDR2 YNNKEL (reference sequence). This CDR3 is CASSRYREAKNIQYF. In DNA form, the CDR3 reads TGTGCCAGCAGTCGATATAGGGAAGCCAAAAACATTCAGTACTTC.

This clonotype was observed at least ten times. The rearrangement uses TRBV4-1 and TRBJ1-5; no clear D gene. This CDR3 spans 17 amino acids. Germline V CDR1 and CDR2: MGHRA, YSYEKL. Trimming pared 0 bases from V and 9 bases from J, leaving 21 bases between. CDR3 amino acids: CASSQEAGQMPSLPQHF. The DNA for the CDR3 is TGCGCCAGCAGCCAAGAGGCAGGTCAGATGCCAAGTCTGCCCCAGCATTTT.

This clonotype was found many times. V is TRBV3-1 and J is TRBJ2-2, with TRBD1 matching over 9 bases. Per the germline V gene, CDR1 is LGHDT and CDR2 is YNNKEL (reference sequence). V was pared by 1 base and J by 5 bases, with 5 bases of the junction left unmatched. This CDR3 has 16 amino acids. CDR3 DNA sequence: TGTGCCAGCAGCCAAGTGACCGGACAGGGGACCGGGGAGCTGTTTTTT. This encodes CASSQVTGQGTGELFF.

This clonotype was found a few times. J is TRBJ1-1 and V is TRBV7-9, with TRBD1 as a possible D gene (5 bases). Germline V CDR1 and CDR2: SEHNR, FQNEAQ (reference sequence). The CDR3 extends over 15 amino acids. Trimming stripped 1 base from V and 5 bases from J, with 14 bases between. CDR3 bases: TGTGCCAGCAGCTTAGTCCCCGCAGGGAAGACTGAAGCTTTCTTT. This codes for CASSLVPAGKTEAFF.